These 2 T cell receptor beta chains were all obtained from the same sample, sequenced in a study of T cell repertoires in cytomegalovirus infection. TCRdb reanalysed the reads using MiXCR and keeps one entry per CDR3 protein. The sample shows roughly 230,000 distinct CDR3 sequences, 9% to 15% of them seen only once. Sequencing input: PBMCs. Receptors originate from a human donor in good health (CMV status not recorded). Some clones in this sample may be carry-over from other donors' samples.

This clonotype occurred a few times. CDR3 nucleotides: TGTGCCAGTAGTAGGCGGACAGGGGATCCCTACGAGCAGTACTTC. Translating gives CASSRRTGDPYEQYF. V and J are TRBV19 and TRBJ2-7, with TRBD1 matching over 9 bases. Germline loops: CDR1 LNHDA, CDR2 SQIVND (reference sequence). This CDR3 spans 15 amino acids. V gave up 4 bases and J gave up 2 bases; unmatched junction bases: 6.

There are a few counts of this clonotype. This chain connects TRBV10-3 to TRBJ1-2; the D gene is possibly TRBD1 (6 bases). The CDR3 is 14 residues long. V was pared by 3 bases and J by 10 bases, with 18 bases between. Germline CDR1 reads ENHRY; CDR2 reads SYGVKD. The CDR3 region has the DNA TGTGCCATCAGTGAACCCAGTCAGGGGTATCACTACACCTTC. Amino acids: CAISEPSQGYHYTF.